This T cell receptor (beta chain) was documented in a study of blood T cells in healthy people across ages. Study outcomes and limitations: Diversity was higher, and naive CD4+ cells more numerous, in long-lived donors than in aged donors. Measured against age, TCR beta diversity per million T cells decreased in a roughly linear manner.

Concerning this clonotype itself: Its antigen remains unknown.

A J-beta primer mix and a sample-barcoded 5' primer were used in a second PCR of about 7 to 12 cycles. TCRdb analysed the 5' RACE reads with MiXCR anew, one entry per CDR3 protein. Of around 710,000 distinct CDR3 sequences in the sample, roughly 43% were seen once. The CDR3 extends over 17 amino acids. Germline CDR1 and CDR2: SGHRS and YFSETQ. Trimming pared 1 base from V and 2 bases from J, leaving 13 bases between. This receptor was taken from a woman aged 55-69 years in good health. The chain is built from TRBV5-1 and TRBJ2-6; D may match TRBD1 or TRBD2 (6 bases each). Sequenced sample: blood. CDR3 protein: CASSLIPGATGANVLTF. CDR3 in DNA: TGCGCCAGCAGCTTGATACCGGGGGCGACTGGGGCCAACGTCCTGACTTTC.